One and the same sample provided the 17 T cell receptor beta chains below, sequenced in a study of immune evolution from preneoplasia to lung adenocarcinoma. This table comes from immunoSEQ multiplex PCR, and its TCRdb copy is limited to in-frame clones, with some not included. The data show 37,000 or so clones, about 74% seen once. The sample was FFPE invasive lung adenocarcinoma tissue. The receptors here all came from a person aged 55 to 75 with lung adenocarcinoma.

This chain joins TRBV28 and TRBJ2-7, with 8 bases identical to TRBD2. This CDR3 has 14 amino acids. The V segment lost 7 bases and the J segment 7 bases; nucleotides outside the gene matches: 12. CDR1 and CDR2 from the germline V gene are MDHEN and SYDVKM. DNA of the CDR3: TGTGCCAGCAATAAAGGAGCGGGGGTTAGGGAGCAGTACTTC. Its protein product is CASNKGAGVREQYF.

V usage is TRBV19 and J usage is TRBJ2-7; D not certain. This CDR3 is built from 14 residues. Trimming took off 1 base at V and 6 bases at J, with 13 bases between the two ends. Germline CDR1 LNHDA, CDR2 SQIVND (reference sequence). The chain's CDR3 is CASSIGPPPGEQYF. As DNA, the CDR3 is TGTGCCAGTAGTATAGGCCCCCCCCCGGGCGAGCAGTACTTC.

The gene calls are TRBV5-1 and TRBJ2-7; the D gene could be TRBD1 or TRBD2 (5 bases each). Germline lookup yields CDR1 SGHRS and CDR2 YFSETQ. The CDR3 is 17 amino acids. Trimming pared 0 bases from V and 0 bases from J, leaving 16 bases between. DNA for the CDR3: TGCGCCAGCAGCTTGGGTAGCGAGACAGTAAGCTCCTACGAGCAGTACTTC. The encoded protein is CASSLGSETVSSYEQYF.

This chain links TRBV6-4 with TRBJ2-3; the match to TRBD1 covers 7 bases. V lost 0 bases and J lost 6; bases outside the gene matches: 6. The CDR3 loop spans 15 amino acids. Germline CDR1 MRHNA, CDR2 SNTAGT. CDR3 in amino acids: CASSDSNTGVDTQYF. The CDR3 DNA reads TGTGCCAGCAGTGACTCGAATACAGGGGTGGATACGCAGTATTTT.

This chain links TRBV9 with TRBJ1-5; perhaps TRBD1 as D (5 bases). There are 19 residues in the CDR3. Looked up from germline, CDR1 is SGDLS and CDR2 is YYNGEE. V was pared by 4 bases and J by 4 bases, with 27 bases between. DNA for the CDR3: TGTGCCAGCAGCCCCTCCGGGTCCGTTGGGGGTGTGAAGAATCAGCCCCAGCATTTT. The encoded protein is CASSPSGSVGGVKNQPQHF.

The rearrangement uses TRBV19 and TRBJ2-6; D uncertain. The CDR3 loop spans 17 amino acids. Per the germline V gene, CDR1 is LNHDA and CDR2 is SQIVND (reference sequence). V was shortened by 7 bases and J by 0 bases, with 16 bases between the two germline ends. Written as DNA, the CDR3 is TGTGCCAGTACCATGGGCAGGTTGAGCTCTGGGGCCAACGTCCTGACTTTC. Translated, it gives CASTMGRLSSGANVLTF.

J is TRBJ2-3 and V is TRBV2; TRBD2 agrees at 10 bases. CDR1 is SNHLY and CDR2 is FYNNEI in the germline V gene. V lost 3 bases, J lost 1 base, and 1 base stayed unmatched. The CDR3 length is 15 residues. As DNA, the CDR3 is TGTGCCAGCAGTGACGGACTAGCGGGCACAGATACGCAGTATTTT. Amino acids: CASSDGLAGTDTQYF.

The chain uses TRBV6-4 and TRBJ2-3, with D unresolved. The germline CDR1 and CDR2 sequences are MRHNA and SNTAGT. Trimming removed 6 bases from V and 6 bases from J, with 25 bases in between. The CDR3 is 17 residues long. The CDR3 reads CASSPSSSSGGVDTQYF. DNA of the CDR3: TGTGCCAGCAGCCCCTCTTCTAGTTCGGGTGGGGTGGATACGCAGTATTTT.

The rearrangement links TRBV4-2 to TRBJ2-3, with D perhaps assigned TRBD1 or TRBD2 (5 bases each). Germline V CDR1 and CDR2: LGHNA, YNFKEQ. The CDR3 sequence is 14 residues long. Trimming left V 0 bases short and J 6 bases short, with 10 bases between. The CDR3 region is CASSQERGRDTQYF. DNA of the CDR3: TGTGCCAGCAGCCAAGAGAGGGGCAGGGATACGCAGTATTTT.

This clone was observed once. The J gene is TRBJ1-2, the V gene TRBV30, with TRBD1 matching over 8 bases. The CDR3 loop spans 13 amino acids. CDR1 and CDR2 (germline): GTSNPN, SVGIG (reference sequence). V gave up 2 bases and J gave up 5 bases; unmatched junction bases: 4. The CDR3 spells CAWSYDRGYGYTF. CDR3 in DNA: TGTGCCTGGAGTTACGACAGGGGATATGGCTACACCTTC.

The chain combines TRBV2 with TRBJ2-7; 10 positions match TRBD1. The CDR3 extends over 17 amino acids. Germline assignment: CDR1 SNHLY and CDR2 FYNNEI. Trimming took 7 bases from V and 0 from J; bases not matched to a gene: 12. For the CDR3, the DNA is TGTGCCAGCAAGGGACAGGGGTGGGGGGACCTCTCCTACGAGCAGTACTTC. Encoded protein: CASKGQGWGDLSYEQYF.

This chain connects TRBV7-8 to TRBJ2-5; 7 bases line up with TRBD2. The length of the CDR3 is 17 residues. Germline CDR1 SGHVS, CDR2 FQNEAQ. J gave up 1 base and V 5 bases, and 13 bases lay outside the gene matches. CDR3: CASSNLKRGPLQETQYF. The CDR3 DNA reads as TGTGCCAGCAGCAACCTTAAGCGGGGACCCCTCCAAGAGACCCAGTACTTC.

This rearrangement joins TRBV5-1 to TRBJ1-1; D gene ambiguous. With 0 bases removed from V and 1 base from J, the gap between germline ends came to 13 bases. The germline gives CDR1 SGHRS, CDR2 YFSETQ. This CDR3 has 16 amino acids. CDR3 nucleotides: TGCGCCAGCAGCTTGGAGAGGATGGCGGCGAACACTGAAGCTTTCTTT. It encodes CASSLERMAANTEAFF.

This sequence joins TRBV7-3 and TRBJ2-1; tentatively, D is TRBD2 (5 bases). The CDR3 is 13 amino acids. The germline V and J ends were trimmed by 5 bases and 2 bases, with 7 bases remaining between them. In germline, CDR1 is SGHTA, CDR2 FQGTGA. The CDR3 loop is CASSPGTYNEQFF. The CDR3 DNA reads as TGTGCCAGCAGCCCCGGGACCTACAATGAGCAGTTCTTC.

This chain connects TRBV6-6 to TRBJ2-7; a weak D match, TRBD1 (6 bases). The germline V gene has CDR1 MNHNY and CDR2 SVGAGI (reference sequence). CDR3 length equals 12 residues. Between the trimmed V and J ends, which lost 4 bases and 5 bases, there was a span of 9 bases. The CDR3 protein is CASSSRQDEQYF. As DNA, the CDR3 is TGTGCCAGCAGTTCGCGACAGGACGAGCAGTACTTC.

J is TRBJ2-2 and V is TRBV7-3; D tentatively fits TRBD1 or TRBD2 (5 bases each). The CDR3 sequence is 14 residues long. Trimming pared 5 bases from V and 4 bases from J, leaving 11 bases between. Germline loops: CDR1 SGHTA, CDR2 FQGTGA. The CDR3 sequence is CASSLTGATGELFF. The CDR3 region has the DNA TGTGCCAGCAGCCTGACCGGGGCCACCGGGGAGCTGTTTTTT.

The V gene is TRBV7-2, the J gene TRBJ2-6; the D is unclear. With 4 bases removed from V and 0 bases from J, the gap between germline ends came to 4 bases. This CDR3 spans 14 amino acids. The germline CDR1 and CDR2 sequences are SGHTA and FQGNSA. This CDR3 reads CASSSDSGANVLTF. CDR3 DNA sequence: TGTGCCAGCAGCTCAGACTCTGGGGCCAACGTCCTGACTTTC. Drawing the rest from reference TRBV7-2 and TRBJ2-6, the complete variable domain is GAGVSQSPSNKVTEKGKDVELRCDPISGHTALYWYRQSLGQGLEFLIYFQGNSAPDKSGLPSDRFSAERTGGSVSTLTIQRTQQEDSAVYLCASSSDSGANVLTFGAGSRLTVL.